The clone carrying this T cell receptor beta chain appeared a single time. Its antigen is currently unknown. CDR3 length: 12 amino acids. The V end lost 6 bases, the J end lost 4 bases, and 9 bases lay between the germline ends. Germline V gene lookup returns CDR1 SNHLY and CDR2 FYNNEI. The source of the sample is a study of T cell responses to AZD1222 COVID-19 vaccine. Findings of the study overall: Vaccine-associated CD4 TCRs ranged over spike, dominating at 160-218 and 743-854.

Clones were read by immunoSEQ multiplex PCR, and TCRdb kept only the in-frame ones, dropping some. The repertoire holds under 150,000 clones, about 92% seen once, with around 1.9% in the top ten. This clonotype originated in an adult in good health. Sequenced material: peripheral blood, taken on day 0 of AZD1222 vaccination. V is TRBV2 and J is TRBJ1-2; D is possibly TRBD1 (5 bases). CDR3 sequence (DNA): TGTGCCAGCAGGGATGACAGCTATGGCTACACCTTC. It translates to CASRDDSYGYTF.